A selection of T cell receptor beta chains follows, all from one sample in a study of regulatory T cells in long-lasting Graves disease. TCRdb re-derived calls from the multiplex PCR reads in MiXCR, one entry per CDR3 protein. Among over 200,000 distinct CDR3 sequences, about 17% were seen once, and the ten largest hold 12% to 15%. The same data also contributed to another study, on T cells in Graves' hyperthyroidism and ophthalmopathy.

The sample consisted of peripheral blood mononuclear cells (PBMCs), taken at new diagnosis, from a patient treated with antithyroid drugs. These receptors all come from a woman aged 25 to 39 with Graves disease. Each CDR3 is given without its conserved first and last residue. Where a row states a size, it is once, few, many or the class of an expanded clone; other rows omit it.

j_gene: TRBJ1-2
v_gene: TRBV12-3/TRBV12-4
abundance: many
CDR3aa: ASSLGGRST

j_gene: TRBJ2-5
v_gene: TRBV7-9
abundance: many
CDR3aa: ASGAGSQETQY

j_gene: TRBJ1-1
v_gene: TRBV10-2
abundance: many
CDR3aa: ASSDQVLNTEAF

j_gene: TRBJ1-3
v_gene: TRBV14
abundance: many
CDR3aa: ASSQGPSDTIY

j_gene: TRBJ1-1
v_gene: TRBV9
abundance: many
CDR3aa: ASSGDGLANTEAF

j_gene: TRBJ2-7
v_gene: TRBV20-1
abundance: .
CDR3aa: SARRLAGAYEQY

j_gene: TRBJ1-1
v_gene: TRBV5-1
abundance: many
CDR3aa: ASSFYTGRNTEAF

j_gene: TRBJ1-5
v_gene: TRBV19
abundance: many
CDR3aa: ASQWDGNQPQH

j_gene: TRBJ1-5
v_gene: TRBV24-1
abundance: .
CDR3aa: ATSDSGVGQPQH

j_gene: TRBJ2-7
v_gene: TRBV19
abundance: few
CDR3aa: ASSSTGGTYEQY

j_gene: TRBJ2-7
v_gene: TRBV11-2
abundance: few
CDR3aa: ASSLDLGDEQY

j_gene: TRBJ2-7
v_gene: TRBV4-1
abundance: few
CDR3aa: ASSQATLSGVRYEQY

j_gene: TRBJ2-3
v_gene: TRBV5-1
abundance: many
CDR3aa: ASSLAKTGGNTDTQY

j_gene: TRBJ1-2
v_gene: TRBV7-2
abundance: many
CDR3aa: ASSLGRQGRSYT

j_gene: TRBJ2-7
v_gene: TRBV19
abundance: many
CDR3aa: ASSMGDRGLCEQY

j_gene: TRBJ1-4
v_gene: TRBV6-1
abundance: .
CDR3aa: AGRDPGYATNEKLF

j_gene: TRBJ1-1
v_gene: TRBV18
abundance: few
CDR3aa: ASSPQNSQGTEAF

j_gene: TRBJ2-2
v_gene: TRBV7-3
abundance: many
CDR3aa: ASSLTFGTGELF

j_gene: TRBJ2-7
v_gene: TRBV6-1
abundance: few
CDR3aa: ASRTTPRGPYEQY

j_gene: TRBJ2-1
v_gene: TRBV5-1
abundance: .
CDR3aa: ASSDRDRVVDEQF

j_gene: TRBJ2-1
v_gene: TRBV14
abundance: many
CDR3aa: ASSHLQGHPNNEQF

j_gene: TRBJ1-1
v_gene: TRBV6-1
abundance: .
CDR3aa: ASSERGRSTEAF

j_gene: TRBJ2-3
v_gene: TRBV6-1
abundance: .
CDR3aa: ASRPNLAGGTDTQY

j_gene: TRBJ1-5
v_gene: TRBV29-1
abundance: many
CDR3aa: SVTFGTDNQPQH

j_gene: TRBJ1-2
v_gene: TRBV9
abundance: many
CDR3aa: ASSVDGDSDIYGYT

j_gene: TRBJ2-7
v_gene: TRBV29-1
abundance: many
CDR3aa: SVGWQGRDEQY

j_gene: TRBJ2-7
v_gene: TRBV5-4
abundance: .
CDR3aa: ASSHDRIYEQY

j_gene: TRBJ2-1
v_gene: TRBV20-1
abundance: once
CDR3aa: SARSWRDYNEQF

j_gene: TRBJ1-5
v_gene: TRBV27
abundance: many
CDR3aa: ASSSSRTPSRPQH

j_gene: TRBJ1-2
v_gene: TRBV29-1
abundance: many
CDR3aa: SVDLTYSNGYT

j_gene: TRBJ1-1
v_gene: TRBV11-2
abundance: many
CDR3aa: ASSFGSGQGDTEAF

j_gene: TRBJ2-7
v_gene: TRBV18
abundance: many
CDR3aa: ASSPESDGEQY

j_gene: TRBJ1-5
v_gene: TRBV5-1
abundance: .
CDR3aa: ASSLVPTQPQH

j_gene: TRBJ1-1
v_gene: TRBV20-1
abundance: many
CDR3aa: SAPFLGGGMNTEAF

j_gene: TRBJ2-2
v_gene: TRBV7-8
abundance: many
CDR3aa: ASSLEGFAGELF

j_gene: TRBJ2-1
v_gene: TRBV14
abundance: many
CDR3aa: ASSQGGDGGARDEQF

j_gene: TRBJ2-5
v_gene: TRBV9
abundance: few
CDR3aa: ASSVLANPQETQY

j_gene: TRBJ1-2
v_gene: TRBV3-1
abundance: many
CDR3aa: ASSQDAPRDCH

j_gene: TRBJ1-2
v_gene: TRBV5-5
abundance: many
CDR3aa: ASSLVFDRGEANYGYT

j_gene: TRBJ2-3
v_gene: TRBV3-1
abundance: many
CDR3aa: ASSQEGTASTDTQY

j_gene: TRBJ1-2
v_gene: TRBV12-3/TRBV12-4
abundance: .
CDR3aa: ASSSRGLAYGYT

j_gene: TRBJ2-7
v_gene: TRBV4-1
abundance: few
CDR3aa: ASSQVVGEQY

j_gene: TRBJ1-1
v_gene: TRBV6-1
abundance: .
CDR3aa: ASNSTVRIGTEAF

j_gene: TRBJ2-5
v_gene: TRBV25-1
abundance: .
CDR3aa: ASSESGTEIETQY

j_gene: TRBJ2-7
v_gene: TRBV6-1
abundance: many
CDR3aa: ASSRAGLGSYEQY

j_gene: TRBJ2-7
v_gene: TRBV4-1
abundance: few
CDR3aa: ASSVLQGATYEQY

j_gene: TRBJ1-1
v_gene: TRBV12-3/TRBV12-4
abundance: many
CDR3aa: ASSPQVYTEAF

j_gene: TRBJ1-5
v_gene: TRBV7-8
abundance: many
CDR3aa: ASSREHQTAPQH